This T cell receptor (beta chain) was recorded in a study of blood T cell repertoires in COVID-19. Study-level background: Acute-phase and convalescent COVID-19 samples originated in the United States, Italy and Spain. From T cells, B-cell-depleted T cells, or PBMCs came the material, which was cDNA or gDNA.

Germline assignment: CDR1 SGHNT and CDR2 YYREEE (reference sequence). This CDR3 has 14 residues. With V trimmed by 1 base and J by 5 bases, 5 bases remained unmatched. Per the study methods: Nucleated cell number was recorded as an estimate derived from reference gene primer amplification. The data were produced by immunoSEQ multiplex PCR, yet TCRdb's version contains in-frame clones alone and is incomplete. The V and J calls and clone size come from that table; D and trimming were worked out from the DNA. This sample has 150,000 or so clones, with about 83% found just once. The clonotype comes from a woman between 70 and 85 years old with COVID-19, enrolled during active disease. Sequencing was done on a sample of peripheral blood. The chain joins TRBV5-4 to TRBJ2-7, with 8 bases fitting TRBD1. The CDR3 protein is CASSLKQGGNEQYF. The CDR3 bases are TGTGCCAGCAGCTTGAAACAGGGGGGTAACGAGCAGTACTTC.